Following are 25 T cell receptor beta chains from one sample sequenced in a study of blood T cell repertoires in COVID-19. Method: immunoSEQ multiplex PCR; TCRdb's copy keeps in-frame clones and lacks some. Of more than 120,000 clones in the sample, more than 70% are singletons; the top ten hold about 1.5%. Sequencing was performed on peripheral blood. All receptors derive from a human donor in a cohort sampled during active COVID-19.

The chain recombines TRBV9 with TRBJ2-1; 10 bases map to TRBD1. CDR3 size: 16 residues. V gave up 1 base and J gave up 8 bases; unmatched junction bases: 9. Germline values: CDR1 SGDLS, CDR2 YYNGEE. The CDR3: CASSVSAGQGTDEQFF. Written as DNA, the CDR3 is TGTGCCAGCAGCGTATCGGCGGGACAGGGGACGGATGAGCAGTTCTTC.

CDR3 residues: CASSLEGGHEQYF. The CDR3 DNA reads TGTGCCAGCAGCTTGGAAGGGGGTCACGAGCAGTACTTC. The chain combines TRBV5-6 with TRBJ2-7; TRBD1 is a possible D gene (6 bases). Germline V gene data show CDR1 as SGHDT and CDR2 as YYEEEE. This CDR3 comprises 13 residues. Trimming took off 0 bases at V and 5 bases at J, with 9 bases between the two ends.

This rearrangement joins TRBV6-1 to TRBJ2-2, with a possible D match to TRBD1 (6 bases). The CDR3 runs to 14 residues. The V end was cut by 2 bases, the J end by 5 bases, with 9 bases between. Germline loops: CDR1 MNHNS, CDR2 SASEGT. CDR3 protein: CASSEQGTTGELFF. In DNA, the CDR3 is TGTGCCAGCAGTGAACAGGGGACAACCGGGGAGCTGTTTTTT.

This chain uses TRBV10-3 with TRBJ2-5, with 7 bases fitting TRBD1. V lost 0 bases and J lost 4; bases outside the gene matches: 5. CDR3 length: 15 amino acids. Per germline, CDR1 ENHRY and CDR2 SYGVKD. The chain's CDR3 is CAISESRDRGETQYF. As DNA, the CDR3 is TGTGCCATCAGTGAGTCTCGGGACAGAGGAGAGACCCAGTACTTC.

In its sample, this clone was seen a few times. CDR3 region: CASSLPGQGFYEQYF. The CDR3 DNA sequence: TGTGCCAGCAGCTTACCGGGACAGGGGTTTTACGAGCAGTACTTC. The rearrangement joins TRBV5-4 to TRBJ2-7, with 10 bases matching TRBD1. This CDR3 is built from 15 residues. The V gene end was trimmed by 2 bases and the J gene end by 4 bases; junction bases not matched to a gene: 6. Germline CDR1 is SGHNT and CDR2 is YYREEE (reference sequence).

This chain connects TRBV5-1 to TRBJ1-1; TRBD1 is a possible D gene (5 bases). The CDR3 has 15 amino acids. V lost 1 base and J 3 bases, leaving 13 bases between the germline ends. Germline V gives CDR1 SGHRS, CDR2 YFSETQ. CDR3 protein: CASSLRGHWDTEAFF. The DNA of the CDR3 is TGCGCCAGCAGCTTGAGGGGTCACTGGGACACTGAAGCTTTCTTT.

V is TRBV4-1 and J is TRBJ1-2, with a possible D match to TRBD1 (5 bases). The V gene lost 4 bases and the J gene lost 4 bases, with 13 bases spanning the gap. CDR1 and CDR2 from the germline V gene are MGHRA and YSYEKL. The CDR3 length is 14 residues. The CDR3 DNA is TGCGCCAGCAGCCGCAGGGAAGAGAGCTATGGCTACACCTTC. Amino acids: CASSRREESYGYTF.

The rearrangement uses TRBV2 and TRBJ1-2, with D possibly TRBD1 on 6 matching bases. Germline assignment: CDR1 SNHLY and CDR2 FYNNEI. V dropped 5 bases and J dropped 2 bases, with 12 bases sitting between them. The CDR3 is made up of 14 amino acids. Here the CDR3 reads CASSQGHLNYGYTF. The CDR3 bases are TGTGCCAGCAGTCAGGGACACTTAAACTATGGCTACACCTTC.

The chain couples TRBV4-2 to TRBJ2-1; D is perhaps TRBD2 (6 bases). V was pared by 0 bases and J by 4 bases, with 13 bases between. CDR3 length: 16 residues. Looked up from germline, CDR1 is LGHNA and CDR2 is YNFKEQ. The CDR3: CASSQERTGVYNEQFF. DNA for the CDR3: TGTGCCAGCAGCCAAGAGCGGACGGGGGTATACAATGAGCAGTTCTTC.

This clone was seen a handful of times. This chain uses TRBV11-2 with TRBJ2-7; 7 bases map to TRBD1. V gave up 2 bases and J gave up 2 bases; unmatched junction bases: 9. Germline CDR1 is SGHAT and CDR2 is FQNNGV. CDR3 size: 16 residues. CDR3 amino acids: CASSLIARQGTYEQYF. The CDR3 DNA follows: TGTGCCAGCAGCTTAATTGCCAGACAGGGAACCTACGAGCAGTACTTC.

The gene calls are TRBV11-3 and TRBJ2-1; TRBD2 matches at 7 bases. V dropped 1 base and J dropped 6; count of bases not matched to a gene: 3. The CDR3 has 14 amino acids. The germline V gene has CDR1 SGHNT and CDR2 YENEEA. The CDR3 region has the DNA TGTGCCAGCAGCTTAGTGGGACTAAGCAATGAGCAGTTCTTC. This codes for CASSLVGLSNEQFF.

The J gene is TRBJ1-2, the V gene TRBV29-1; TRBD1 might be the D (5 bases). The CDR3 is 12 amino acids. CDR1 is SQVTM, CDR2 ANQGSEA, per germline. V was cut by 1 base and J by 5 bases, with 8 bases left in between. The CDR3 DNA reads TGCAGCGTTGAAGGTGCAGGGTATGGCTACACCTTC. Translated: CSVEGAGYGYTF.

This chain connects TRBV5-1 to TRBJ2-7; the D gene is possibly TRBD2 (6 bases). V dropped 0 bases and J dropped 2 bases, with 6 bases sitting between them. CDR1 and CDR2 (germline): SGHRS, YFSETQ. CDR3 length equals 13 residues. The CDR3 DNA follows: TGCGCCAGCAGCTTGGGGACTACCTACGAGCAGTACTTC. This translates into CASSLGTTYEQYF.

This chain uses TRBV6-1 with TRBJ1-4; TRBD1 is a possible D gene (5 bases). Trimming stripped 1 base from V and 5 bases from J, with 14 bases between. Germline loops: CDR1 MNHNS, CDR2 SASEGT. This CDR3 is 16 amino acids long. The CDR3 reads CASSEGFGQGNEKLFF. For the CDR3, the DNA is TGTGCCAGCAGTGAAGGGTTTGGGCAGGGAAATGAAAAACTGTTTTTT.

This rearrangement joins TRBV7-2 to TRBJ2-7; no definite D call. From germline, CDR1 is SGHTA and CDR2 FQGNSA. Deletions cut 1 base from V and 0 bases from J, with 10 bases between. The CDR3 totals 15 residues. The CDR3 loop reads CASSLVWSSSYEQYF. CDR3 sequence (DNA): TGTGCCAGCAGCTTAGTTTGGTCTAGCTCCTACGAGCAGTACTTC. The variable domain in full, completed from reference TRBV7-2 and TRBJ2-7, reads GAGVSQSPSNKVTEKGKDVELRCDPISGHTALYWYRQSLGQGLEFLIYFQGNSAPDKSGLPSDRFSAERTGGSVSTLTIQRTQQEDSAVYLCASSLVWSSSYEQYFGPGTRLTVT.

The V gene is TRBV19, the J gene TRBJ1-1; D not resolved. Germline V gene data show CDR1 as LNHDA and CDR2 as SQIVND (reference sequence). The CDR3 has 15 amino acids. The V end lost 2 bases, the J end lost 1 base, and 11 bases lay between the germline ends. This CDR3 reads CASSISEAGNTEAFF. CDR3 DNA: TGTGCCAGTAGTATATCGGAGGCTGGGAACACTGAAGCTTTCTTT.

The rearrangement uses TRBV10-1 and TRBJ1-1; 8 bases are shared with TRBD1. V lost 3 bases to trimming and J lost 5 bases; unmatched junction nucleotides: 14. The CDR3 has 17 residues. CDR1 WNHNN and CDR2 SYGVQD come from the germline V gene (reference sequence). The CDR3 region has the DNA TGCGCCAGCAGTGAAAGCAGGGGGCGATTATTGGGGACTGAAGCTTTCTTT. Protein sequence: CASSESRGRLLGTEAFF.

The chain recombines TRBV28 with TRBJ2-1, with D possibly matching TRBD1 (6 bases). V lost 5 bases, J lost 0 bases, and 11 bases lay in between. This CDR3 has 15 residues. Germline values: CDR1 MDHEN, CDR2 SYDVKM. The CDR3 DNA reads TGTGCCAGCAGTCCCCAGGGGTTCTCCTACAATGAGCAGTTCTTC. Encoded protein: CASSPQGFSYNEQFF. The complete variable domain, with remaining parts taken from reference TRBV28 and TRBJ2-1, reads DVKVTQSSRYLVKRTGEKVFLECVQDMDHENMFWYRQDPGLGLRLIYFSYDVKMKEKGDIPEGYSVSREKKERFSLILESASTNQTSMYLCASSPQGFSYNEQFFGPGTRLTVL.

The chain carries TRBV12-3 or TRBV12-4 and TRBJ1-2, with 10 bases lining up with TRBD1. The V segment lost 7 bases and the J segment 5 bases; nucleotides outside the gene matches: 4. CDR3 size: 13 residues. CDR3 nucleotide sequence: TGTGCCAGCACACCGGGACAGGGGTATGGCTACACCTTC. It codes for CASTPGQGYGYTF.

V gene TRBV15 combines with J gene TRBJ1-2; a possible D gene is TRBD1 (5 bases). Germline CDR1 is LNHNV and CDR2 is YYDKDF (reference sequence). The CDR3 spans 13 residues. Deletions cut 0 bases from V and 7 bases from J, with 9 bases between. Written as DNA, the CDR3 is TGTGCCACCAGCAGAGAGCAGGGTCCTGGCTACACCTTC. It translates to CATSREQGPGYTF.

The table lists this clone with a few counts. The chain joins TRBV10-1 to TRBJ2-5; TRBD2 aligns across 7 bases. CDR1 and CDR2 from the germline V gene are WNHNN and SYGVQD (reference sequence). The CDR3 has 14 amino acids. V was clipped by 2 bases and J by 6 bases; unmatched bases: 6. The CDR3 protein is CASSEGRGRKTQYF. In nucleotides, the CDR3 is TGCGCCAGCAGTGAGGGGCGGGGGAGGAAGACCCAGTACTTC.

The rearrangement links TRBV2 to TRBJ2-1, with no clear D. With 0 bases removed from V and 4 bases from J, the gap between germline ends came to 10 bases. The germline V gene has CDR1 SNHLY and CDR2 FYNNEI. The CDR3 is made up of 15 amino acids. CDR3 in amino acids: CASSEAHTAYNEQFF. CDR3 sequence (DNA): TGTGCCAGCAGTGAAGCGCATACAGCATACAATGAGCAGTTCTTC. The variable domain in full, with the rest retrieved from reference TRBV2 and TRBJ2-1, is EPEVTQTPSHQVTQMGQEVILRCVPISNHLYFYWYRQILGQKVEFLVSFYNNEISEKSEIFDDQFSVERPDGSNFTLKIRSTKLEDSAMYFCASSEAHTAYNEQFFGPGTRLTVL.

The V and J genes are TRBV4-1 and TRBJ2-2, with D possibly matching TRBD2 (6 bases). Trimming took 0 bases from V and 6 from J, leaving 17 bases between them. Germline V lookup: CDR1 MGHRA, CDR2 YSYEKL. The CDR3 is 17 residues long. CDR3 amino acids: CASSQDRGLVMAGELFF. The DNA of the CDR3 is TGCGCCAGCAGCCAAGATAGGGGACTGGTTATGGCCGGGGAGCTGTTTTTT.

The V gene is TRBV27, the J gene TRBJ2-1; TRBD1 matches at 9 bases. In germline, CDR1 is MNHEY, CDR2 SMNVEV (reference sequence). V trimming: 10 bases; J trimming: 7 bases; junction bases outside the gene matches: 11. The CDR3 spans 14 residues. CDR3 amino acids: CATTRDRARNEQFF. In DNA, the CDR3 is TGTGCCACCACTAGGGACAGGGCAAGGAATGAGCAGTTCTTC.

This chain connects TRBV6-5 to TRBJ2-1; 8 bases line up with TRBD1. Germline-derived CDR1 and CDR2 are MNHEY and SVGAGI. CDR3 length: 15 residues. The trim removed 2 bases at V and 8 bases at J, leaving 8 bases unmatched. The CDR3 spells CASSYGQGVGDEQFF. The CDR3 nucleotides read TGTGCCAGCAGTTACGGACAGGGAGTCGGCGATGAGCAGTTCTTC.